This T cell receptor (beta chain) originates from a study of T cells after yellow fever vaccination. V lost 5 bases to trimming and J lost 7 bases, with 13 bases between them. The germline CDR1 and CDR2 sequences are SGHRS and YFSETQ. The CDR3 has 13 residues. The sample holds many counts of this clonotype. A single record per CDR3 protein comes from TCRdb applying MiXCR to the 5' RACE reads. This table has some 320,000 distinct CDR3 sequences, over 4% appearing once. The sequenced sample was PBMCs, obtained 5 days after the yellow fever booster vaccination. This clonotype was sampled from a man between 18 and 29 years old who received the YFV17D yellow fever vaccine. The chain has TRBV5-1 and TRBJ2-4, with D tentatively TRBD1 (5 bases). For the CDR3, the DNA is TGCGCCAGCAGTTCGGACACATCTAACATTCAGTACTTC. As protein: CASSSDTSNIQYF.